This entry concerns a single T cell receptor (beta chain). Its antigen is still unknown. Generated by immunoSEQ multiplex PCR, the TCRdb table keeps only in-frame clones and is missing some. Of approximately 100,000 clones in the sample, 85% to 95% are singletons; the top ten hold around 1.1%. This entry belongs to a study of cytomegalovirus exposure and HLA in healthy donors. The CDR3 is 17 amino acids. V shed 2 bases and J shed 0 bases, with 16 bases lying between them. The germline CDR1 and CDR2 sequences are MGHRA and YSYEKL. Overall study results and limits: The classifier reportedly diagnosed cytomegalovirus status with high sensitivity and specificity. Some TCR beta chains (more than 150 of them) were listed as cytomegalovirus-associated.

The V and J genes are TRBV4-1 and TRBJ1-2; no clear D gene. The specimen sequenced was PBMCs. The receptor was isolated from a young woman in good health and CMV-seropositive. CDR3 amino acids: CASSQFALRSANYGYTF. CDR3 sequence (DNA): TGCGCCAGCAGCCAATTTGCATTAAGGAGCGCTAACTATGGCTACACCTTC.